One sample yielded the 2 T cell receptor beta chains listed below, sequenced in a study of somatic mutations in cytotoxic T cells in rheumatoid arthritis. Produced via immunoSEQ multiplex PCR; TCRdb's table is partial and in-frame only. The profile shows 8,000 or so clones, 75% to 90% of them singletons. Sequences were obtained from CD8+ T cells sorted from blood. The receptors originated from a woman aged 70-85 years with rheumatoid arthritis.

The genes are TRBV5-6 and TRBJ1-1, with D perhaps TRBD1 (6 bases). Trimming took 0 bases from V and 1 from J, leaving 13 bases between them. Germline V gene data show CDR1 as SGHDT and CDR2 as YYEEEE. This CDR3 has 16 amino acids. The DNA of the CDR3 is TGTGCCAGCAGCTTGGCCCCAGAGGGACAGAACACTGAAGCTTTCTTT. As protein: CASSLAPEGQNTEAFF.

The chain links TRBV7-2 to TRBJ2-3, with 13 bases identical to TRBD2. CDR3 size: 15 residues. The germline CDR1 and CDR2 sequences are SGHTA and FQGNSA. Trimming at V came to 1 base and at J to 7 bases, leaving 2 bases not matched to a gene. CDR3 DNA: TGTGCCAGCAGCTTAGGGACTAGCGGGAGCAATACGCAGTATTTT. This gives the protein CASSLGTSGSNTQYF.